What follows describes a single T cell receptor (beta chain). This may come from a read error, since a much larger clone is one base off. Amplification of TCR alpha and beta CDR3 regions from RNA used iRepertoire nested multiplex PCR. Each CDR3 protein gets one entry after TCRdb re-called the multiplex PCR reads with MiXCR. The profile shows 150,000 or so distinct CDR3 sequences, roughly two fifths of them singletons. These data belong to a study of glioma-infiltrating T cells. The TCR sequence derives from a human donor with low-grade glioma or glioblastoma, undergoing nonglioma brain surgery, or in good health (not recorded which). What was sequenced was glioma tissue, nonneoplastic brain tissue, or PBMCs (not recorded which).

The CDR3 nucleotides read TGCGCCAGCAGCCAAGATAAGGAGTCAGCCCTCCACTTT. Amino acids: CASSQDKESALHF. The V and J genes are TRBV4-1 and TRBJ1-6; D not resolved. Germline V gives CDR1 MGHRA, CDR2 YSYEKL. The germline V and J ends were trimmed by 0 bases and 14 bases, with 11 bases remaining between them. This CDR3 region has 13 residues.